The 27 T cell receptor beta chains listed next were all sequenced from one sample in a study of tumor and adjacent non-tumor tissue in lung cancer. TCRbeta libraries were built with three rounds of nested PCR, modified from ARM-PCR. TCRdb independently ran MiXCR on the multiplex PCR reads; one entry per CDR3 protein. Among fewer than 120,000 distinct CDR3 sequences, nearly 85% were seen once, and the ten largest hold about 22%. The template was RNA from unsorted bulk tissue. Specimen: lung tumor tissue. The receptors derive from a man aged 65-85 years with non-small cell lung cancer.

Turning to this clonotype: The junction differs from germline at one of its ends, possibly a read error. The rearrangement joins TRBV20-1 to TRBJ2-3; the match to TRBD2 covers 8 bases. CDR3 length: 17 amino acids. CDR1 is DFQATT, CDR2 SNEGSKA, per germline (reference sequence). For the CDR3, the DNA is TGCAGTGCCACCTACCGCCGGGGGGGGCTAGGCACGGATACGCAGTATTTT. Amino acid sequence: CSATYRRGGLGTDTQYF.

The chain has TRBV12-3 or TRBV12-4 and TRBJ1-1, with TRBD1 as a possible D gene (6 bases). This CDR3 is built from 13 residues. V lost 7 bases, J lost 9 bases, and 18 bases lay in between. This chain's CDR3 is CASNFWDTHKAFF. As DNA, the CDR3 is TGTGCCAGCAATTTTTGGGACACACATAAAGCTTTCTTT.

About this clonotype itself: Given a much more abundant clone one base away, this may be a read error. The chain links TRBV7-9 to TRBJ2-5; 7 nucleotides align to TRBD1. Germline lookup yields CDR1 SEHNR and CDR2 FQNEAQ (reference sequence). CDR3 length: 15 residues. CDR3: CARSLSGQFQETQYF. Here the CDR3 DNA reads TGTGCCAGGAGCTTATCGGGACAGTTCCAAGAGACCCAGTACTTC.

The chain uses TRBV10-2 and TRBJ1-5, with 8 positions matching TRBD1. The last part of the DNA fits TRBJ2-3 better; the J call may be wrong. Germline CDR1 and CDR2: WSHSY and SAAADI. CDR3 length: 16 residues. Written as DNA, the CDR3 is TGCGCCGGGAAAGCCGACAGGGGTGGTAGCAATCAGCCCCAGTATTTT. Protein: CAGKADRGGSNQPQYF.

The rearrangement joins TRBV20-1 to TRBJ2-2; weak D call: TRBD1 (6 bases). CDR1 is DFQATT, CDR2 SNEGSKA, per germline (reference sequence). The CDR3 length is 14 residues. Trimming cost V 5 bases and J 4 bases, with 14 bases left between them. The CDR3: CSAGSGTCTGELFF. CDR3 in DNA: TGCAGTGCTGGTTCGGGGACATGCACCGGGGAGCTGTTTTTT.

Regarding this clonotype: One end of the junction varies from germline; a read error may be responsible. The J gene is TRBJ2-5, the V gene TRBV5-4; D may be TRBD2 (6 bases). Germline CDR1 and CDR2: SGHNT and YYREEE (reference sequence). The CDR3 runs 14 residues. CDR3 DNA sequence: TGTGCTAGCAGCTTGAGGCGGGGTCATGAGACCCAATACTTC. Translated: CASSLRRGHETQYF.

About this clonotype: A single base separates this from a much larger clone, so it may be a read error. The genes are TRBV7-2 and TRBJ1-1, with D perhaps matching TRBD1 (6 bases). V lost 5 bases and J 4 bases, leaving 11 bases between the germline ends. The CDR3 spans 13 residues. Germline lookup yields CDR1 SGHTA and CDR2 FQGNSA. The CDR3 DNA reads TGTGCCAGCAGCGTGAGAGGGGGCACTGAAGCTTTCTTT. As protein: CASSVRGGTEAFF.

The chain has TRBV4-2 and TRBJ2-7; TRBD1 might be the D (6 bases). This CDR3 is 14 amino acids long. The germline V gene has CDR1 LGHNA and CDR2 YNFKEQ. The V end lost 7 bases, the J end lost 3 bases, and 16 bases lay between the germline ends. The CDR3, as DNA: TGTGCCAGCACCCGAGGACAGAGTCTCTACGAGCAGTACTTC. Residues: CASTRGQSLYEQYF.

For the CDR3, the DNA is TGCAGCGTTGTTGCTGCATCCTACGAACACTACTTC. Its translation: CSVVAASYEHYF. This chain connects TRBV29-1 to TRBJ2-7; D not resolved. Per germline, CDR1 SQVTM and CDR2 ANQGSEA. V was pared by 4 bases and J by 13 bases, with 20 bases between. This CDR3 is 12 amino acids long.

About this clonotype: Possible read error: a much larger clone is one base away. The V call is TRBV7-3, the J call TRBJ2-1; D may be TRBD2 (7 bases). CDR3 length: 13 amino acids. Germline V gene lookup returns CDR1 SGHTA and CDR2 FQGTGA. CDR3 bases: TGTGCCAGCAGCTATGGGGGGGCCAATGAGCTGTTCTTC. Translated: CASSYGGANELFF.

Concerning this clonotype: An end of the junction differs from the germline gene, which may be a read error. The chain couples TRBV6-2 or TRBV6-3 to TRBJ2-2; D is unclear. The CDR3 totals 17 residues. The germline gives CDR1 MNHEY, CDR2 SVGEGT. This CDR3 reads CTSSYPIGPTLAGELFF. In DNA form, the CDR3 reads TGTACCAGCAGTTATCCAATAGGGCCCACTCTGGCCGGGGAGCTGTTTTTT.

In regard to this clonotype: An end of the junction differs from the germline gene, which may be a read error. The rearrangement uses TRBV4-1 and TRBJ2-5, with TRBD1 as a possible D gene (5 bases). Germline loops: CDR1 MGHRA, CDR2 YSYEKL. This CDR3 has 15 residues. CDR3 protein: CASNQWYQGQETHYF. The CDR3 DNA follows: TGCGCCAGCAACCAATGGTACCAGGGCCAAGAGACCCACTACTTC.

Of note for this clonotype: A much larger clone differs from this one at a single base, so this may be a read error. This chain uses TRBV20-1 with TRBJ2-7; D ambiguous. CDR3 length: 11 amino acids. V gave up 3 bases and J gave up 3 bases, with 6 bases separating them. Germline loops: CDR1 DFQATT, CDR2 SNEGSKA (reference sequence). The CDR3 region is CSASVDYEQYF. For the CDR3, the DNA is TGCAGTGCTAGTGTGGACTACGAGCAGTACTTC.

Remarks on this clonotype: This CDR3 fails to terminate in the conserved phenylalanine or tryptophan, so it likely reflects a read error. The V and J genes are TRBV11-3 and TRBJ2-3; D is possibly TRBD2 (5 bases). V lost 7 bases and J 6 bases, leaving 20 bases between the germline ends. Germline V CDR1 and CDR2: SGHNT, YENEEA. The length of the CDR3 is 15 residues. The CDR3 reads CASTRREVSADTQYL. CDR3 in DNA: TGTGCCAGCACCCGTCGGGAAGTAAGCGCGGATACGCAGTATTTG.

As regards this clonotype: One junction end does not reproduce the germline sequence, and a read error may be involved. The gene calls are TRBV11-2 and TRBJ2-3; D may be TRBD2 (6 bases). The CDR3 covers 16 residues. In germline, CDR1 is SGHAT, CDR2 FQNNGV. This chain's CDR3 is CGSSLAHSGLTGTQYF. In DNA, the CDR3 is TGTGGCAGCAGCTTAGCCCATAGCGGACTTACAGGTACGCAGTATTTT.

Concerning this clonotype: At one boundary the junction diverges from the germline segment, which might be a read error. The V gene is TRBV6-1, the J gene TRBJ1-1, with D tentatively TRBD1 (5 bases). This CDR3 is built from 15 residues. Germline V gene data show CDR1 as MNHNS and CDR2 as SASEGT. CDR3 in DNA: TGTGCCAACAGTGAACGAAGGGACTTGCACACTGAAGCTTTCTTT. It is translated as CANSERRDLHTEAFF.

This clonotype occurred many times. The J gene is TRBJ2-1, the V gene TRBV29-1, with 8 bases that match TRBD2. The CDR3 is 14 amino acids. Germline CDR1 is SQVTM and CDR2 is ANQGSEA. The V gene end was trimmed by 4 bases and the J gene end by 1 base; junction bases not matched to a gene: 3. The CDR3 bases are TGCAGCGTTGGGACTAGCACATCCTACAATGAGCAGTTCTTC. It encodes CSVGTSTSYNEQFF.

About this clonotype itself: This may arise from a read error, as a much more abundant clone is one base away. The genes are TRBV28 and TRBJ2-7; 9 bases line up with TRBD2. The trim removed 7 bases at V and 7 bases at J, leaving 17 bases unmatched. The germline V gene encodes CDR1 MDHEN and CDR2 SYDVKM. There are 16 residues in the CDR3. CDR3 DNA: TGTGCCAGCACCCCTCCTCTGGCGGGGGGGGGAATAGAGCAGTACTTC. This gives the protein CASTPPLAGGGIEQYF. The full variable domain, rest sourced from reference TRBV28 and TRBJ2-7, is DVKVTQSSRYLVKRTGEKVFLECVQDMDHENMFWYRQDPGLGLRLIYFSYDVKMKEKGDIPEGYSVSREKKERFSLILESASTNQTSMYLCASTPPLAGGGIEQYFGPGTRLTVT.

Regarding this clonotype: The conserved phenylalanine or tryptophan is not found at the CDR3 terminus, so this likely reflects a read error. The chain links TRBV6-5 to TRBJ2-7, with 7 nucleotides matching TRBD2. Germline loops: CDR1 MNHEY, CDR2 SVGAGI. The CDR3 has 15 residues. Losses at the gene ends were 11 bases for V and 4 bases for J; bases not matched to a gene: 17. CDR3 loop: CAVGWRLAGSYEQYI. DNA of the CDR3: TGTGCCGTCGGATGGAGACTAGCAGGTTCTTACGAGCAGTACATA.

A note on this clonotype: Germline and junction disagree at one end, which may indicate a read error. The chain links TRBV20-1 to TRBJ2-7, with D perhaps matching TRBD2 (6 bases). The CDR3 covers 15 residues. Germline V gene data show CDR1 as DFQATT and CDR2 as SNEGSKA (reference sequence). The CDR3 DNA follows: TGCAGTGCTAGAGATGTCTGGAGGTTGGACTACGAACAGTACTTC. As protein: CSARDVWRLDYEQYF.

About this clonotype itself: Because it lacks the conserved phenylalanine or tryptophan at the end, this CDR3 is likely a read error. The chain joins TRBV4-3 to TRBJ1-6; D is unresolved. Trimming took 3 bases from V and 6 from J, leaving 6 bases between them. Germline V lookup: CDR1 LGHNA, CDR2 YSLEER. This CDR3 contains 13 residues. The CDR3 loop reads CASSQEVNSPLHS. CDR3 sequence (DNA): TGCGCCAGCAGCCAGGAAGTTAATTCACCCCTCCACTCT.

In this sample, this clonotype turned up many times. The V and J genes are TRBV4-2 and TRBJ2-1, with 13 positions matching TRBD2. The CDR3 covers 15 residues. Germline values: CDR1 LGHNA, CDR2 YNFKEQ. With 4 bases clipped from V and 10 bases from J, the junction kept 7 bases outside the gene matches. The CDR3 DNA reads as TGTGCCAGCAGCCCGGGGACTAGCGGGGCACAAGAGCAGTTCTTC. This gives the protein CASSPGTSGAQEQFF.

The V and J genes are TRBV29-1 and TRBJ2-2; 7 nucleotides line up with TRBD1. With V trimmed by 6 bases and J by 3 bases, 7 bases remained unmatched. Germline V gene lookup returns CDR1 SQVTM and CDR2 ANQGSEA. The CDR3 is 14 residues long. CDR3: CSVDGQDDTGELFF. The CDR3 DNA is TGCAGCGTCGACGGACAGGACGACACCGGGGAGCTGTTTTTT.

A note on this clonotype: Germline is not matched at one junction end, which may reflect a read error. The V gene is TRBV4-1, the J gene TRBJ2-3; 11 bases align to TRBD2. CDR1 and CDR2 from the germline V gene are MGHRA and YSYEKL. CDR3 length: 21 amino acids. The CDR3, as DNA: TGCGCCATCAGCCAAGATGCGGAGATACTAGCGGGAGCAAGAGACACAGATACGCAGTATTTT. Translating it yields CAISQDAEILAGARDTDTQYF.

On this clonotype: At one end the junction does not follow the germline gene, possibly because of a read error. The chain links TRBV29-1 to TRBJ2-3, with D maybe TRBD1 (5 bases). The CDR3 totals 13 residues. From germline, CDR1 is SQVTM and CDR2 ANQGSEA. CDR3 DNA sequence: TGCAGCTTTGAAGACTCAGGGAAAGATACGCAGTATTTT. It specifies CSFEDSGKDTQYF.

The chain couples TRBV7-8 to TRBJ2-2, with 10 bases identical to TRBD1. Germline CDR1 SGHVS, CDR2 FQNEAQ. CDR3 length: 16 residues. The junction had 15 bases not matched to a gene; V was cut back by 3 bases and J by 14 bases. The chain's CDR3 is CASSFDRGLGTVELFF. The CDR3 DNA sequence: TGTGCCAGCAGCTTTGACAGGGGGCTCGGCACCGTGGAACTGTTTTTT.

The V gene is TRBV11-3, the J gene TRBJ1-6, with 9 bases that match TRBD1. Germline CDR1 reads SGHNT; CDR2 reads YENEEA. This CDR3 has 14 residues. DNA of the CDR3: TGTTACAACAGCCTCGGGACAGGGAATTCACCCCTCCACTTT. Translating it yields CYNSLGTGNSPLHF.